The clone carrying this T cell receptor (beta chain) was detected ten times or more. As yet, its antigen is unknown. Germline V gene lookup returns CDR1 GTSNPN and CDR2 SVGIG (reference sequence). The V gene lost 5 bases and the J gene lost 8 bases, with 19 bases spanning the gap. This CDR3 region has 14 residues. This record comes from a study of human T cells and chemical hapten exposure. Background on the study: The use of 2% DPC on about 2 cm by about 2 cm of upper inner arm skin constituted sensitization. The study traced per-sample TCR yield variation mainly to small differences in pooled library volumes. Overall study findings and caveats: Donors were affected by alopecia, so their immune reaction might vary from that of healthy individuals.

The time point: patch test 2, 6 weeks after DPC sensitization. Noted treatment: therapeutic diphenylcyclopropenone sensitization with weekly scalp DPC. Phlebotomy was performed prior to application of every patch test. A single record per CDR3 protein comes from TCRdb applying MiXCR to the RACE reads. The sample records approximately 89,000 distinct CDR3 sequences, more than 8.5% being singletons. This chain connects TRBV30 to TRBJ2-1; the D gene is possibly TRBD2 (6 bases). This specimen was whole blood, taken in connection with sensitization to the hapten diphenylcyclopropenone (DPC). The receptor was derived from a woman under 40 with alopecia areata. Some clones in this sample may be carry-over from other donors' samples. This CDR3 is CAWYWGEVFDEQFF. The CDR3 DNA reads TGTGCCTGGTATTGGGGGGAGGTCTTCGATGAGCAGTTCTTC.